This T cell receptor beta chain stems from a study of cytomegalovirus exposure and HLA in healthy donors. Points from the study as a whole: The sole available immune exposure information was CMV serostatus.

PCR used 60 Vbeta primers and 13 Jbeta primers. Repertoires were generated with immunoSEQ multiplex PCR, while TCRdb's copy carries only in-frame clones and drops some. The table records roughly 150,000 clones, 65% to 80% of them present only once. The CDR3 runs 15 residues. Trimming removed 1 base at V and 1 base at J, with 10 bases between. CDR1 SEHNR and CDR2 FQNEAQ come from the germline V gene (reference sequence). As for this clone: Its target is unknown.

The sequenced sample was PBMCs. This TCR came from a male donor in good health and CMV-seronegative. The V call is TRBV7-9, the J call TRBJ1-1; D may be TRBD1 (6 bases). The CDR3: CASSLEVRGNTEAFF. The DNA for the CDR3 is TGTGCCAGCAGCTTAGAGGTCAGGGGGAACACTGAAGCTTTCTTT. The variable domain in full, completed from reference TRBV7-9 and TRBJ1-1, reads DTGVSQNPRHKITKRGQNVTFRCDPISEHNRLYWYRQTLGQGPEFLTYFQNEAQLEKSRLLSDRFSAERPKGSFSTLEIQRTEQGDSAMYLCASSLEVRGNTEAFFGQGTRLTVV.